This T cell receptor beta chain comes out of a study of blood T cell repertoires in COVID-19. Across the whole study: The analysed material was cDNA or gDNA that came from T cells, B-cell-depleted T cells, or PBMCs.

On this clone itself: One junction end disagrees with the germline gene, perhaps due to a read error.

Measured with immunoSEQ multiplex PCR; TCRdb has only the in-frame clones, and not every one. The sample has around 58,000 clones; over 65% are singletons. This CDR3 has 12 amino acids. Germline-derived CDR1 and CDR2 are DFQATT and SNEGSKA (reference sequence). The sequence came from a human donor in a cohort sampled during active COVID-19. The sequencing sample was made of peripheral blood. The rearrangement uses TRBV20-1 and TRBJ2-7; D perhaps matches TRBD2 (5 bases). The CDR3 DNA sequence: TGCAGTACTAGTATTCTAGCCTTCGAGCAGTACTTC. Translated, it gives CSTSILAFEQYF.